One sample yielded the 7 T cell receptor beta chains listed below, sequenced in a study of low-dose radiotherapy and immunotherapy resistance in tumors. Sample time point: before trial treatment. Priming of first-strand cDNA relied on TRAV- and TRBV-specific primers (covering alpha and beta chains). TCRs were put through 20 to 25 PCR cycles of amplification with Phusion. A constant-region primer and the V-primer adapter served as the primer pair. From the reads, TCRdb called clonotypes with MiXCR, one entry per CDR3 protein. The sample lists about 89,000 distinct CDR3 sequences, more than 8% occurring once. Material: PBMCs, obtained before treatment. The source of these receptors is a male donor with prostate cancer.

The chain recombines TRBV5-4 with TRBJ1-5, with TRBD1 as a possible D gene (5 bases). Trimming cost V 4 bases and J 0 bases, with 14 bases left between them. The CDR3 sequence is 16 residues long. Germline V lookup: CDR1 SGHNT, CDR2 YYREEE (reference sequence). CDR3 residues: CASSVYGHTSNQPQHF. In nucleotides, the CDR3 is TGTGCCAGCAGCGTATATGGACACACTAGCAATCAGCCCCAGCATTTT.

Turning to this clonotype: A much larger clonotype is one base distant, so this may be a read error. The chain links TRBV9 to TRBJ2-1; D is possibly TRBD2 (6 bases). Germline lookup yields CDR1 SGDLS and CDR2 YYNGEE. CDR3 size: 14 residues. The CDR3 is CANSVVGGGNEQFF. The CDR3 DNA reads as TGTGCCAACAGCGTAGTAGGAGGAGGGAATGAGCAGTTCTTC.

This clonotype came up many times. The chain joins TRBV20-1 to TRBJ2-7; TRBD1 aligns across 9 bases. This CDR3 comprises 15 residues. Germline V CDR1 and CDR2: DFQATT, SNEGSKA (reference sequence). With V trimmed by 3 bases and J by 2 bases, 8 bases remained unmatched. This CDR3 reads CSARKAGTGPYEQYF. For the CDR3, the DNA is TGCAGTGCTAGGAAAGCCGGGACAGGGCCCTACGAGCAGTACTTC.

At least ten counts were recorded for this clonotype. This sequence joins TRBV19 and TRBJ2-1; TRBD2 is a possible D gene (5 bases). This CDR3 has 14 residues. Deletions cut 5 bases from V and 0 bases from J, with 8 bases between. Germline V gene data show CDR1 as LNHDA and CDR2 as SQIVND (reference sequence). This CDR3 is CASSERSSYNEQFF. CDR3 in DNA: TGTGCCAGTAGTGAGCGGAGCTCCTACAATGAGCAGTTCTTC.

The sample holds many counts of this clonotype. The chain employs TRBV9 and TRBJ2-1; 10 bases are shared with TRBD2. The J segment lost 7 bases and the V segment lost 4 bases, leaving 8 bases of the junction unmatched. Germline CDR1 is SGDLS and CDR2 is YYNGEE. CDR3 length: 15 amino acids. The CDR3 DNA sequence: TGTGCCAGCAGCTCACATCCTAGCGGGAGTAATGAGCAGTTCTTC. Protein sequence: CASSSHPSGSNEQFF.

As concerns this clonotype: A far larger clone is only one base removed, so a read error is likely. CDR3 nucleotides: TGTGCCAGCAGCGTCAAGGGGAACTCCTACAATGAGCAGTACTTC. It yields the protein CASSVKGNSYNEQYF. This chain uses TRBV9 with TRBJ2-7, with a possible D match to TRBD1 (5 bases). There are 15 residues in the CDR3. V gave up 2 bases and J gave up 7 bases, with 19 bases separating them. Germline V gene data show CDR1 as SGDLS and CDR2 as YYNGEE.

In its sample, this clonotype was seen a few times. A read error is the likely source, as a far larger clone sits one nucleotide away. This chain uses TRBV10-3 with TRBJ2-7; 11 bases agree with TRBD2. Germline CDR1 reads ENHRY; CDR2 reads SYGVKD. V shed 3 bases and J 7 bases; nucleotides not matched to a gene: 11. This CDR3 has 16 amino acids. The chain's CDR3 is CAISDTSGRDYNEQYF. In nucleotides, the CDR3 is TGTGCCATCAGTGACACTAGCGGGAGAGATTACAATGAGCAGTACTTC.